Described below is a single T cell receptor (beta chain) sequence and its context. The antigen it recognizes is unknown. No per-base quality is available; no much larger clone lies one base away. Reading from cysteine to phenylalanine, the CDR3 counts 19 amino acids. Just CDR3 DNA is preserved here, 57 bases in frame from base 1. At the junction V is shortened by 4 bases and J by 4 bases; bases outside the gene matches: 16. Sequences MNHNS (CDR1) and SASEGT (CDR2) are obtained from the germline V gene. The data derive from a study of regulatory T cells in long-lasting Graves disease (dated by TCRdb to the early 2020s). Regarding the research as a whole: Antithyroid drugs had been taken for less than 3 months by newly diagnosed Graves' disease patients. A total of some 33 samples were covered by TCR sequencing, comprising some 13 persistent and 20 or so newly diagnosed Graves' disease patients. This study used TCR sequencing and RNA sequencing of peripheral blood to compare persistent Graves' disease patients against newly diagnosed Graves' disease patients. The study was conducted in China and was registered as a clinical trial.

The protocol used for the library was multiplex PCR. TCRdb records Illumina HiSeq 4000 as the sequencer. To build TCR beta libraries, CDR3 regions were amplified by Arm-PCR using iRepertoire HTBI primers. Before sequencing, the PCR products underwent gel purification. The paper's data handling went like this. Gene usage analysis of CDR3 amino acid clonotypes used the 60 to 75 TRBV and some 15 TRBJ segments found across samples. Filtered high-quality paired reads were merged into contigs using COPE and FqMerger. BLAST was used to align contigs to IMGT TRBV, TRBD and TRBJ reference genes, and CDR3 was defined according to IMGT. Clonotypes above 0.1% frequency were classified as highly expanded clones. Shannon entropy was used to measure repertoire diversity, and the Gini coefficient was used to measure V-J evenness. Public clonotypes were defined as clonotypes shared by more than one individual. TCRdb trimmed public reads at Q25 via fastp, called clones via MiXCR and kept in-frame beta chains. Merged by CDR3 protein, the rows form single entries marked with the most common genes and DNA. TCRdb, not the authors, supplied the V and J calls. This sample has about 310,000 distinct CDR3 sequences in its table, and 18% of those were observed once. The ten largest clonotypes hold roughly 40% of the sample.

The meaning of the sample's time point label: newly diagnosed GD, antithyroid drugs for less than 3 months. For both TCR sequencing and RNA sequencing, RNA was extracted from PBMCs using TRIzol. The diagnosis of Graves' disease followed American Thyroid Association guidelines. Patients were recruited from an endocrinology department in Xi'an, China. Each patient gave about 9.1 milliliters of peripheral blood, collected in an EDTA anticoagulant tube. PBMCs were isolated by Ficoll Paque Plus density gradient separation without further T cell sorting. An Agilent 2100 Bioanalyzer and agarose gel were used to check RNA quality, while a NanoDrop 2000 measured RNA concentration. Overall study results and their limits: Preferential use of TRBV28, TRBJ1-2 and TRBJ2-5 was observed in persistent disease, whereas TRBV20-1 and TRBJ2-1 were favored in newly diagnosed disease. The authors noted that the small sample size was a limitation that may lower accuracy. Persistent Graves' disease patients showed lower TCR Shannon entropy and fewer highly expanded clones than newly diagnosed patients, suggesting clonal expansion. Only the TCR beta chain was sequenced and analyzed. Patients with persistent disease shared more public clonotypes (approximately 2,500) than newly diagnosed patients did (around 1,000). The study examined only peripheral blood because the primary lesion, thyroid tissue, could not be accessed.

The rearranged chain carries TRBV6-1 and TRBJ2-2; 9 of the junction bases match TRBD2. The sequencing used peripheral blood mononuclear cells (PBMCs), collected at new diagnosis, from a patient treated with antithyroid drugs. The source is a female donor with Graves disease. The sequenced DNA is TGTGCCAGCAGTGGTAATCCATTACTAGCGGGCAGTTCCACCGGGGAGCTGTTTTTT. It codes for CASSGNPLLAGSSTGELFF.